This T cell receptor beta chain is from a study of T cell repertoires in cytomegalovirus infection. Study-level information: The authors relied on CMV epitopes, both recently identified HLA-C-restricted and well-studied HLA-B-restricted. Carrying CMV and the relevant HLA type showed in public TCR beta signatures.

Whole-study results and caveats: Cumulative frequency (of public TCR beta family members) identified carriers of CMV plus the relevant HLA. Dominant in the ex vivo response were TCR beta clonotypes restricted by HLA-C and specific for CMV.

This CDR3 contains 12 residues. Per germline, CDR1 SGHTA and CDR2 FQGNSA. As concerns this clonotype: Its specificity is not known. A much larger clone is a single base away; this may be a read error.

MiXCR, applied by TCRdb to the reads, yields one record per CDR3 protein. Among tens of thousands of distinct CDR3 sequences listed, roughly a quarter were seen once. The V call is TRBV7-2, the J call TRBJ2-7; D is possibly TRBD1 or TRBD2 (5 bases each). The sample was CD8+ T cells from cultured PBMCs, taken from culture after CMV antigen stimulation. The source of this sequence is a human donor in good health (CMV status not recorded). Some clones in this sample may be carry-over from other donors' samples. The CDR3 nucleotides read TGTGCCTGCAGCTTAGAGGGGTACGAGCAGTACTTC. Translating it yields CACSLEGYEQYF.